This T cell receptor (beta chain) was captured in a study of CD8+ T cells in alopecia areata. Study-wide context: Treatment of the treated patients consisted of oral tofacitinib, 5 to 10 mg twice daily.

The treatment is: oral pan-JAK inhibitor, 5-10 mg twice daily. Study-wide results and caveats: Numerous expanded lesional clones remained in scalp and blood during tofacitinib. Greater clonality was observed in lesional scalp samples, especially alopecia totalis/universalis, versus normal scalp. Among the cells sequenced in scalp samples are also the resident alphabeta T cells of normal skin.

This CDR3 region has 13 residues. V shed 7 bases and J shed 6 bases, with 10 bases lying between them. Germline CDR1 is LNHNV and CDR2 is YYDKDF (reference sequence). This clone came up a few times. Its antigen remains unidentified. cDNA serving as the sequencing template came from extracted, reverse transcribed RNA. Repertoires were generated with immunoSEQ multiplex PCR, while TCRdb's copy carries only in-frame clones and drops some. Of about 160,000 clones in the sample, approximately 57% were seen once. The source is a human donor with alopecia areata. This chain links TRBV15 with TRBJ1-6; D call uncertain. Sample: CD4+ T cells sorted from blood, taken at week 24, from a patient treated with tofacitinib. The CDR3 sequence: CATKTSFNSPLHF. The DNA of the CDR3 is TGTGCCACCAAGACGAGCTTTAATTCACCCCTCCACTTT.